The 11 T cell receptor beta chains in this list originate from one sample, sequenced in a study of blood T cells in healthy people across ages. With a J-beta primer mix and a sample-barcoded 5' primer, a second PCR ran 7 to 11 cycles. TCRdb called the 5' RACE reads again in MiXCR, with one record for every CDR3 protein. Here the sample spans 600,000 or so distinct CDR3 sequences, approximately 30% being singletons. Sequencing was performed on blood. Every receptor here comes from a woman older than 75 in good health.

This clonotype was observed a handful of times. This chain connects TRBV29-1 to TRBJ1-6; D unresolved. CDR1 SQVTM and CDR2 ANQGSEA come from the germline V gene. The CDR3 is 14 residues long. The CDR3: CSLQVVRENSPLHF. CDR3 nucleotide sequence: TGCAGTCTCCAAGTTGTGAGGGAGAATTCACCCCTCCACTTT.

Turning to this clonotype: Mismatch with germline at one junction end may stem from a read error. The V gene is TRBV9, the J gene TRBJ1-2; D possibly corresponds to TRBD1 (5 bases). The CDR3 loop spans 15 amino acids. The germline CDR1 and CDR2 sequences are SGDLS and YYNGEE. CDR3 sequence: CAGSARGGANYGYTF. The CDR3, as DNA: TGTGCCGGCAGCGCTCGGGGAGGGGCGAACTACGGCTACACCTTC. Complete variable domain (other parts from reference TRBV9 and TRBJ1-2): DSGVTQTPKHLITATGQRVTLRCSPRSGDLSVYWYQQSLDQGLQFLIQYYNGEERAKGNILERFSAQQFPDLHSELNLSSLELGDSALYFCAGSARGGANYGYTFGSGTRLTVV.

This clonotype was observed at least ten times. The rearrangement links TRBV18 to TRBJ1-2; TRBD1 aligns across 9 bases. The V and J ends lost 5 bases and 4 bases, in that order; junction bases with no gene match: 11. The germline V gene has CDR1 KGHSH and CDR2 LQKENI. CDR3 size: 16 residues. The CDR3 sequence: CASSGTTGGGIYGYTF. CDR3 nucleotides: TGTGCCAGCTCAGGGACAACAGGGGGCGGAATCTATGGCTACACCTTC.

This clonotype turned up a few times. The chain employs TRBV21-1 and TRBJ2-4; no DNA check was done on the table's D call, TRBD1. TRBV21-1 is a known pseudogene. The CDR3 sequence is 17 residues long. The chain's CDR3 is CASSNTHRGYPKNIQYF. As DNA, the CDR3 is TGTGCCAGCAGCAACACCCACAGGGGATATCCCAAAAACATTCAGTACTTC.

The gene calls are TRBV7-7 and TRBJ2-5; 7 positions match TRBD1. Germline V gene data show CDR1 as SSHAT and CDR2 as FNYEAQ (reference sequence). The trim removed 2 bases at V and 6 bases at J, leaving 6 bases unmatched. This CDR3 is built from 14 residues. CDR3 in DNA: TGTGCCAGCAGCTTACATGAGGGGGCGAAGACCCAGTACTTC. Protein: CASSLHEGAKTQYF.

Many counts were recorded for this clonotype. V gene TRBV29-1 combines with J gene TRBJ2-1; a weak D match, TRBD2 (6 bases). The V and J ends lost 3 bases and 10 bases respectively, with 10 bases between them. The CDR3 consists of 11 residues. Germline CDR1 SQVTM, CDR2 ANQGSEA. Written as DNA, the CDR3 is TGCAGCGTTGACGCGGGGAGAGAGCAGTTCTTC. Its protein is CSVDAGREQFF.

In regard to this clonotype: This may be a read error, as it is one base from a much larger clone. The chain has TRBV5-1 and TRBJ1-2, with TRBD1 identical over 10 bases. The CDR3 is made up of 17 amino acids. J gave up 8 bases and V 4 bases, and 17 bases lay outside the gene matches. Germline V gives CDR1 SGHRS, CDR2 YFSETQ. CDR3 sequence reads: CASSGKTGGASRDGYTF. The CDR3 bases are TGCGCCAGCAGCGGGAAGACAGGGGGCGCTTCTAGGGACGGCTACACCTTC.

This clonotype showed up many times. This rearrangement joins TRBV9 to TRBJ2-7, with 7 bases that match TRBD1. From germline, CDR1 is SGDLS and CDR2 YYNGEE. The trim removed 2 bases at V and 4 bases at J, leaving 12 bases unmatched. The CDR3 length is 16 residues. The CDR3 nucleotides read TGTGCCAGCAGCGTGGCCCCCGGGGACAGTGGGTACGAGCAGTACTTC. Translated: CASSVAPGDSGYEQYF. Combining the CDR3 with reference TRBV9 and TRBJ2-7 gives the whole variable domain DSGVTQTPKHLITATGQRVTLRCSPRSGDLSVYWYQQSLDQGLQFLIQYYNGEERAKGNILERFSAQQFPDLHSELNLSSLELGDSALYFCASSVAPGDSGYEQYFGPGTRLTVT.

There are a few counts of this clonotype. This chain uses TRBV20-1 with TRBJ1-5, with a possible D match to TRBD1 (6 bases). The ends were cut back, 3 bases at V and 2 bases at J, with 14 bases in the middle. This CDR3 is 15 amino acids long. Germline V CDR1 and CDR2: DFQATT, SNEGSKA (reference sequence). The CDR3 spells CSASPGAQRNQPQHF. The CDR3 bases are TGCAGTGCTAGTCCAGGGGCCCAACGCAATCAGCCCCAGCATTTT.

This clonotype has a count of ten or more. The chain has TRBV6-2 or TRBV6-3 and TRBJ2-1, with D perhaps matching TRBD2 (6 bases). The CDR3 runs 15 residues. V was clipped by 8 bases and J by 2 bases, with 16 bases between them. CDR1 is MNHEY, CDR2 SVGEGT, per germline. In DNA, the CDR3 is TGTGCCAGCGGTAGAGCGGGTTGGACCTACAATGAGCAGTTCTTC. Protein sequence: CASGRAGWTYNEQFF.

This clonotype was observed a single time. A much larger clone differs by one base, so this may be a read error. The chain links TRBV5-8 to TRBJ1-2; D is perhaps TRBD1 (6 bases). The V end was cut by 0 bases, the J end by 8 bases, with 20 bases between. CDR3 size: 16 residues. Germline-derived CDR1 and CDR2 are SGHTS and YDEGEE. CDR3 nucleotides: TGTGCCAGCAGCTTGGGCAGGGGTAGGACGAGAGGAGGCTACACCTTC. This translates into CASSLGRGRTRGGYTF.